This TCR beta chain emerged from a study of blood T cell repertoires in COVID-19. This CDR3 spans 17 amino acids. With V trimmed by 1 base and J by 0 bases, 7 bases remained unmatched. Germline lookup yields CDR1 SGHTS and CDR2 YDEGEE. Repertoires were generated with immunoSEQ multiplex PCR, while TCRdb's copy carries only in-frame clones and drops some. This repertoire shows nearly 25,000 clones, around 89% found once; its top ten account for 9.7%. The specimen sequenced was peripheral blood. The TCR originated in a man aged 70 or older with acute or convalescent COVID-19. This chain links TRBV5-8 with TRBJ2-7; 10 bases map to TRBD2. The DNA for the CDR3 is TGTGCCAGCAGCTTGCTAAAACTAGCGGGGCGCTCCTACGAGCAGTACTTC. Amino acids: CASSLLKLAGRSYEQYF.